The rows below give T cell receptor beta chains drawn from one sample of a study of Ad26.COV2.S vaccination and SARS-CoV-2 variants. The table came from immunoSEQ multiplex PCR; TCRdb's copy has only in-frame clones and leaves some out. The data hold under 400,000 clones, with around 86% observed a single time. The source was peripheral blood, collected in a trial of Ad26.COV2.S vaccine versus placebo. The receptors derive from a person between 18 and 59 years old who received the Ad26.COV2.S COVID-19 vaccine or a placebo. Each CDR3 is given with its conserved first and last residue. The D gene is left open where the match is weak. Part of the rows lack a size; the others show once, few, many or a class for expanded clones.

>-|TRBD1|TRBV6-5|TRBJ1-2
TGTGCCAGTTACCCGGGACAGGGGTGGTATGGCTACACCTTC
CASYPGQGWYGYTF
>-|-|TRBV9|TRBJ1-5
TGTGCCAGCAGCGTAGACGGGTTTAATCAGCCCCAGCATTTT
CASSVDGFNQPQHF
>-|TRBD2|TRBV5-1|TRBJ2-1
TGCGCCAGCAGCTTGGAAGGTAGCGGGGCGTTCTCCTACAATGAGCAGTTCTTC
CASSLEGSGAFSYNEQFF
>-|-|TRBV7-6|TRBJ1-5
TGTGCCAGCAGCAGGGGGGCCAGCCCTTACGATCATCAGCCCCAGCATTTT
CASSRGASPYDHQPQHF
>few|TRBD2|TRBV6-6|TRBJ2-5
TGTGCCAGCAGTTCAGCGGGGGGGGAGACCCAGTACTTC
CASSSAGGETQYF
>few|-|TRBV14|TRBJ1-1
TGTGCCAGCAGCCAAGATGTAATTGGAGGACTCCCGAACACTGAAGCTTTCTTT
CASSQDVIGGLPNTEAFF
>-|-|TRBV11-2|TRBJ2-7
TGTGCCAGCAGCTTTGGCGATTCCTACGAGCAGTACTTC
CASSFGDSYEQYF
>-|-|TRBV5-6|TRBJ2-3
TGTGCCAGCAGCCATAACCCCACAGATACGCAGTATTTT
CASSHNPTDTQYF
>few|-|TRBV5-1|TRBJ2-7
TGCGCCAGCAGCTCTGACTACGAGCAGTACTTC
CASSSDYEQYF
>-|-|TRBV20-1|TRBJ2-2
TGCAGTGCCAGTGACAGCGCGAACACCGGGGAGCTGTTTTTT
CSASDSANTGELFF
>-|-|TRBV7-8|TRBJ2-7
TGTGCCAGCAGCCCGTCCAGGGTCCCGAACTCCTACGAGCAGTACTTC
CASSPSRVPNSYEQYF
>-|-|TRBV6-6|TRBJ1-1
TGTGCCAGCATTCGGATACGGGTGGCTGAAGCTTTCTTT
CASIRIRVAEAFF
>-|TRBD1|TRBV5-1|TRBJ1-1
TGCGCCAGCAGCGACAGGGCGAACACTGAAGCTTTCTTT
CASSDRANTEAFF
>-|-|TRBV21-1|TRBJ2-4
TGTGCCAGCAGCAACCATCGGGAGGCCAAAAACATTCAGTACTTC
CASSNHREAKNIQYF
>-|-|TRBV19|TRBJ2-2
TGTGCCAGTAAGGGCAGGGTAATATCCGGGGAGCTGTTTTTT
CASKGRVISGELFF
>-|-|TRBV7-3|TRBJ2-5
TGTGCCAGCAGCCCCCAAGCTACCCTGGGTCAAGAGACCCAGTACTTC
CASSPQATLGQETQYF
>once|-|TRBV6-6|TRBJ1-3
TGTGCCAGCAGGCCGAATTACTCTGGAAACACCATATATTTT
CASRPNYSGNTIYF
>-|TRBD1|TRBV9|TRBJ2-7
TGTGCCAGCAGCGGGGGGACAGGGGCCGAGCAGTACTTC
CASSGGTGAEQYF
>-|-|TRBV5-6|TRBJ2-1
TGTGCCAGCAGTAGGGCGGTTGAGCAGTTCTTC
CASSRAVEQFF
>-|-|TRBV9|TRBJ1-1
TGTGCCAGCAGCGTAGACAGGGTGGCCACTGAAGCTTTCTTT
CASSVDRVATEAFF